This TCR beta chain comes out of a study of cytomegalovirus exposure and HLA in healthy donors. Broader study findings: Likely technical artifact: a cluster of highly shared sequence variants. The majority of TCR sequences were rare, yet some public TCRs appeared in many donors.

Comment on this clone: Its matching antigen is unknown.

PCR involved 60 Vbeta and 13 Jbeta primers. Here immunoSEQ multiplex PCR was the method, and the copy in TCRdb shows in-frame clones only, minus some. The table shows more than 150,000 clones, with 82% occurring only once. This TCR was recovered from a woman under 30 in good health and CMV-seronegative. The sequencing input was PBMCs.

Here the CDR3 reads CASKLYLGGTQYF. CDR3 nucleotides: TGTGCCAGCAAATTATACCTAGGGGGTACGCAGTATTTT. The chain couples TRBV27 to TRBJ2-3; possible D gene TRBD1, 6 bases. The germline V gene encodes CDR1 MNHEY and CDR2 SMNVEV (reference sequence). Trimming stripped 7 bases from V and 8 bases from J, with 16 bases between. The CDR3 loop spans 13 amino acids.